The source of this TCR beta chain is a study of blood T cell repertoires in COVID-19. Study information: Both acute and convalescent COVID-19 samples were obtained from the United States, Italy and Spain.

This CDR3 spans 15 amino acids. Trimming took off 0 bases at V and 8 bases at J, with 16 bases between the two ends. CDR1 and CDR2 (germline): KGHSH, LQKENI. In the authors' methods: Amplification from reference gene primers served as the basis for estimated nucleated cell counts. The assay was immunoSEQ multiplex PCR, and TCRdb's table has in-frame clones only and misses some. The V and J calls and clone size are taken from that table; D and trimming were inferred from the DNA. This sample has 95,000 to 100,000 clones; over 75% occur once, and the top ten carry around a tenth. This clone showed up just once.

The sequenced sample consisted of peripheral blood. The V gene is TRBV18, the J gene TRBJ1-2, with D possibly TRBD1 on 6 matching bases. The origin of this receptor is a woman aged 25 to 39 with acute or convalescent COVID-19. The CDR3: CASSPPQQGAYGYTF. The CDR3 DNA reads TGTGCCAGCTCACCACCGCAACAGGGAGCTTACGGCTACACCTTC.